This T cell receptor beta chain emerged from a study of immune evolution from preneoplasia to lung adenocarcinoma. Study-wide points: KRAS-mutant nodules had the highest T cell clonality. Normal lung had highest clonality; later lesions appeared denser, more diverse.

The data were produced by immunoSEQ multiplex PCR, yet TCRdb's version contains in-frame clones alone and is incomplete. The top ten clones hold around 5% of a sample with tens of thousands of clones, roughly 80% of them seen once. Patients had resection in Japan or China between the mid-2010s and the late 2010s. Comment on this clone: Its cognate antigen is unknown.

This CDR3 contains 14 residues. Trimming took 7 bases from V and 4 from J; bases not matched to a gene: 4. Looked up from germline, CDR1 is MDHEN and CDR2 is SYDVKM. The V gene is TRBV28, the J gene TRBJ2-1, with TRBD2 identical over 10 bases. The sample taken for sequencing was FFPE invasive lung adenocarcinoma tissue. This TCR derives from a person aged 55 to 75 with lung adenocarcinoma. The CDR3, as DNA: TGTGCCAGCATTAGCGGGAGGCTATACAATGAGCAGTTCTTC. This gives the protein CASISGRLYNEQFF.